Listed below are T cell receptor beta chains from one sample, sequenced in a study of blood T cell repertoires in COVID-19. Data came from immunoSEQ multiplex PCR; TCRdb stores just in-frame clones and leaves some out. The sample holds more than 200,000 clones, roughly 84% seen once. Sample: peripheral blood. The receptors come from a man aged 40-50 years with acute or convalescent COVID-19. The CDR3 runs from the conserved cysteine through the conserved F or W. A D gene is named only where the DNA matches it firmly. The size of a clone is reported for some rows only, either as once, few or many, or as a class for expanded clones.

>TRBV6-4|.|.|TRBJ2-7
CASSPSLAREQYF
TGTGCCAGCAGCCCCTCGCTAGCCCGGGAGCAGTACTTC
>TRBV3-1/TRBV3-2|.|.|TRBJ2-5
CASSQLLASLGETQYF
TGTGCCAGCAGCCAACTTCTCGCGTCACTCGGAGAGACCCAGTACTTC
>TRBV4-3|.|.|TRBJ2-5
CASSQDTSRETQYF
TGCGCCAGCAGCCAAGATACCTCCAGGGAGACCCAGTACTTC
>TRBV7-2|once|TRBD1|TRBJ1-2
CASSPGTDRSYGYTF
TGTGCCAGCAGCCCGGGGACAGACCGCAGCTATGGCTACACCTTC
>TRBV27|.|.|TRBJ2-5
CASRDLWQGQETQYF
TGTGCCAGCAGGGACCTTTGGCAGGGCCAAGAGACCCAGTACTTC
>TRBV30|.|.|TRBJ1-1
CAWSHTQGTEAFF
TGTGCCTGGAGTCACACACAGGGAACTGAAGCTTTCTTT
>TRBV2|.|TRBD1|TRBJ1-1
CAHSLDRRGTEAFF
TGTGCCCACAGTTTGGACAGGCGTGGGACTGAAGCTTTCTTT
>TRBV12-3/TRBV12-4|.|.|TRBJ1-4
CASSPRGEKLFF
TGTGCCAGCAGCCCACGAGGTGAAAAACTGTTTTTT
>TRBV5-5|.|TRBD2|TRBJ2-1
CASSLKWLAGAYEQFF
TGTGCCAGCAGCTTGAAGTGGCTAGCGGGAGCTTATGAGCAGTTCTTC
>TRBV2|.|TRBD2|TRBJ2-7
CASSGLGTSGYEQYF
TGTGCCAGCAGTGGTTTGGGGACTAGCGGCTACGAGCAGTACTTC
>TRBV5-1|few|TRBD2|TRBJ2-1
CASSWRLAGGYNEQFF
TGCGCCAGCAGCTGGAGACTAGCGGGAGGCTACAATGAGCAGTTCTTC
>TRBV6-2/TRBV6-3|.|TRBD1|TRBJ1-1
CASSTGAEAFF
TGTGCCAGCAGTACAGGGGCTGAAGCTTTCTTT
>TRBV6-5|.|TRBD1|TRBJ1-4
CASKRTGINEKLFF
TGTGCCAGCAAGAGGACAGGGATTAATGAAAAACTGTTTTTT
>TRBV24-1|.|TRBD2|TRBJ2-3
CATSGGLSTDTQYF
TGTGCCACCAGTGGGGGACTAAGCACAGATACGCAGTATTTT
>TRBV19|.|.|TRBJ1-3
CASSPSWGGSGNTIYF
TGTGCCAGTAGTCCGTCGTGGGGAGGCTCTGGAAACACCATATATTTT
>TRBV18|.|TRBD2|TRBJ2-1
CASSPRLAETYNEQFF
TGTGCCAGCTCTCCCCGACTAGCGGAGACCTACAATGAGCAGTTCTTC
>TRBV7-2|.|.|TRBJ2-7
CASTDLLNYEQYF
TGTGCCAGCACCGACTTGTTGAACTACGAGCAGTACTTC